What follows are 17 T cell receptor beta chains derived from one specimen sequenced in a study of cytomegalovirus exposure and HLA in healthy donors. The PCR employed 60 Vbeta primers together with 13 Jbeta primers. Here immunoSEQ multiplex PCR was the method, and the copy in TCRdb shows in-frame clones only, minus some. The profile shows 200,000 or so clones, roughly 80% of them singletons. Material for sequencing was PBMCs. The receptors here all came from a man younger than 40 in good health and CMV-seronegative.

This rearrangement joins TRBV18 to TRBJ1-2, with D perhaps TRBD1 (5 bases). V was shortened by 4 bases and J by 8 bases, with 17 bases between the two germline ends. The CDR3 sequence is 14 residues long. CDR1 KGHSH and CDR2 LQKENI come from the germline V gene. In DNA, the CDR3 is TGTGCCAGCTCACTCCCCGTTATAGGGGAAGGCTACACCTTC. Amino acids: CASSLPVIGEGYTF.

Details on this clone: Different DNA sequences within this sample yield the same CDR3. The V call is TRBV5-1, the J call TRBJ2-5, with 11 bases aligning to TRBD1. Trimming cost V 0 bases and J 1 base; bases outside gene matches: 2. CDR3 length: 16 amino acids. Germline lookup yields CDR1 SGHRS and CDR2 YFSETQ. The CDR3 DNA reads TGCGCCAGCAGCTTGGCAGGGACAGGGGGCCAAGAGACCCAGTACTTC. The encoded protein is CASSLAGTGGQETQYF.

The chain has TRBV6-5 and TRBJ2-3; D is ambiguous. Trimming removed 6 bases at V and 5 bases at J, with 6 bases between. Germline-derived CDR1 and CDR2 are MNHEY and SVGAGI. The CDR3 contains 11 residues. The CDR3 DNA sequence: TGTGCCAGCAGACGGGTAGATACGCAGTATTTT. Protein product: CASRRVDTQYF.

Regarding this clone: The sample has other DNA sequences that encode this CDR3 too. This chain connects TRBV9 to TRBJ2-7; no clear D. Between the trimmed V and J ends, which lost 0 bases and 0 bases, there was a span of 10 bases. The CDR3 is 15 amino acids. Germline CDR1 SGDLS, CDR2 YYNGEE. Written as DNA, the CDR3 is TGTGCCAGCAGCGTAGGCGGCAGTAGCTCCTACGAGCAGTACTTC. It is translated as CASSVGGSSSYEQYF.

The rearrangement links TRBV7-9 to TRBJ1-1; 10 bases line up with TRBD1. Looked up from germline, CDR1 is SEHNR and CDR2 is FQNEAQ (reference sequence). The V and J ends lost 3 bases and 3 bases, in that order; junction bases with no gene match: 7. The CDR3 runs to 16 residues. CDR3 DNA sequence: TGTGCCAGCAGCTTTCCGACAGGGGGCATCGACACTGAAGCTTTCTTT. Encoded protein: CASSFPTGGIDTEAFF.

About this clone itself: A junction end diverges from the germline sequence, so it may reflect a read error. The chain couples TRBV7-7 to TRBJ2-1; possibly TRBD2 for D (5 bases). Germline CDR1 SSHAT, CDR2 FNYEAQ (reference sequence). The CDR3 extends over 14 amino acids. The CDR3 DNA sequence: TGTGCTAGCAGCCCCGGGGTTGCCTCCAATGAGCAGTTCTTC. Residues: CASSPGVASNEQFF.

The chain carries TRBV20-1 and TRBJ2-1; D is ambiguous. This CDR3 comprises 11 residues. Germline-derived CDR1 and CDR2 are DFQATT and SNEGSKA (reference sequence). Trimming stripped 5 bases from V and 8 bases from J, with 10 bases between. The CDR3 loop is CSALNLDEQFF. CDR3 DNA sequence: TGCAGTGCTCTAAACTTGGATGAGCAGTTCTTC.

This clone was counted a few times. The chain has TRBV19 and TRBJ1-4, with a possible D match to TRBD1 (5 bases). Trimming removed 7 bases at V and 8 bases at J, with 20 bases between. Looked up from germline, CDR1 is LNHDA and CDR2 is SQIVND (reference sequence). The CDR3 spans 15 residues. The DNA for the CDR3 is TGTGCCAGTACACCTTGGGCAGGGTCAGACGAAAAACTGTTTTTT. Its translation: CASTPWAGSDEKLFF.

J is TRBJ2-7 and V is TRBV6-6; 8 bases align to TRBD2. Germline loops: CDR1 MNHNY, CDR2 SVGAGI (reference sequence). V trimming: 7 bases; J trimming: 5 bases; junction bases outside the gene matches: 4. The CDR3 is made up of 12 amino acids. This CDR3 reads CASTREGDEQYF. CDR3 DNA: TGTGCCAGCACCCGGGAGGGGGACGAGCAGTACTTC.

The table lists this clone with a few counts. This sequence joins TRBV7-9 and TRBJ2-3; TRBD1 aligns across 9 bases. V shed 6 bases, J shed 5 bases, and the junction held 9 bases outside the gene matches. This CDR3 has 15 residues. CDR1 SEHNR and CDR2 FQNEAQ come from the germline V gene (reference sequence). CDR3 loop: CASRPYRGLGDTQYF. CDR3 DNA sequence: TGTGCCAGCAGGCCATACAGGGGGCTGGGAGATACGCAGTATTTT.

This chain joins TRBV6-5 and TRBJ1-1; perhaps TRBD1 as D (6 bases). The CDR3 contains 14 residues. V was trimmed by 5 bases and J by 1 base, leaving 11 bases between them. CDR1 is MNHEY, CDR2 SVGAGI, per germline. CDR3 nucleotides: TGTGCCAGCAGTCCCAGGGACAAGAACACTGAAGCTTTCTTT. This codes for CASSPRDKNTEAFF.

The J gene is TRBJ1-2, the V gene TRBV19, with 12 positions matching TRBD1. This CDR3 has 15 amino acids. CDR1 LNHDA and CDR2 SQIVND come from the germline V gene (reference sequence). After removal of 5 bases from V and 4 bases from J, the junction contained 5 bases not matched to a gene. The CDR3 region has the DNA TGTGCCAGTAGTGTCGGGACAGGGGGCGGCTATGGCTACACCTTC. It yields the protein CASSVGTGGGYGYTF.

This clone has more than one count but fewer than ten. The chain links TRBV2 to TRBJ1-3, with 7 nucleotides matching TRBD1. Germline assignment: CDR1 SNHLY and CDR2 FYNNEI. The CDR3 length is 13 residues. V dropped 7 bases and J dropped 6; count of bases not matched to a gene: 6. CDR3 residues: CASIRDRKNTIYF. The DNA for the CDR3 is TGTGCCAGCATCCGGGACAGAAAAAACACCATATATTTT.

The chain combines TRBV2 with TRBJ2-3; D remains ambiguous. The CDR3 is 11 residues long. Per germline, CDR1 SNHLY and CDR2 FYNNEI. V gave up 4 bases and J gave up 9 bases, with 8 bases separating them. CDR3 DNA: TGTGCCAGCAGTGGAGGTCCGACGCAGTATTTT. Residues: CASSGGPTQYF.

This chain connects TRBV4-2 to TRBJ2-1, with 10 bases lining up with TRBD2. This CDR3 is built from 16 residues. CDR1 is LGHNA, CDR2 YNFKEQ, per germline. Trimming at V came to 4 bases and at J to 6 bases, leaving 9 bases not matched to a gene. The CDR3 loop reads CASSPRGPSGGNEQFF. The CDR3 DNA reads as TGTGCCAGCAGCCCCCGAGGGCCTAGCGGGGGCAATGAGCAGTTCTTC.

This clone came up a few times. This sequence joins TRBV5-1 and TRBJ2-7; D call uncertain. The germline V gene has CDR1 SGHRS and CDR2 YFSETQ. V shed 5 bases and J shed 3 bases, with 15 bases lying between them. CDR3 length equals 14 residues. CDR3: CASSVRSAGYEQYF. The CDR3 DNA sequence: TGCGCCAGCAGTGTGAGAAGTGCTGGCTACGAGCAGTACTTC.

This clone was seen once. This rearrangement joins TRBV21-1 to TRBJ2-7; the table assigns TRBD1, which was not confirmed against the DNA. TRBV21-1 is deemed a pseudogene. This CDR3 spans 17 amino acids. DNA of the CDR3: TGTGCCAGCAGCAAAGAATATGAAGGGGTTGACTCCTACGAGCAGTACTTC. The encoded protein is CASSKEYEGVDSYEQYF.